Below, 3 T cell receptor beta chains from the same sample are listed, as sequenced in a study of shared clonotypes between healthy human individuals. Sequenced by immunoSEQ multiplex PCR; TCRdb stores in-frame clones only, minus some. The data show 2 million to 2.5 million clones, with approximately 94% seen just once and roughly 1% held by the top ten. It was CD45RO-negative cells, positively selected for CCR7, that made up naive CD8 cells, with terminally differentiated effector memory CD45RA+ cells excluded. The sample consisted of naive CD8+ T cells sorted from blood. These receptors all stem from a man in his late teens or twenties in good health.

The chain joins TRBV5-1 to TRBJ2-3; D call uncertain. The germline V gene has CDR1 SGHRS and CDR2 YFSETQ. The CDR3 spans 15 residues. Trimming took 2 bases from V and 2 from J, leaving 12 bases between them. The CDR3 loop is CASSFSRFPTDTQYF. CDR3 nucleotides: TGCGCCAGCAGCTTTAGCCGGTTCCCCACAGATACGCAGTATTTT. The full variable domain, completed using reference TRBV5-1 and TRBJ2-3, is KAGVTQTPRYLIKTRGQQVTLSCSPISGHRSVSWYQQTPGQGLQFLFEYFSETQRNKGNFPGRFSGRQFSNSRSEMNVSTLELGDSALYLCASSFSRFPTDTQYFGPGTRLTVL.

The genes are TRBV10-2 and TRBJ1-2, with D tentatively TRBD1 (5 bases). CDR3 size: 12 residues. V was clipped by 3 bases and J by 6 bases, with 8 bases between them. Germline V CDR1 and CDR2: WSHSY, SAAADI. In nucleotides, the CDR3 is TGCGCCAGCAGTGACAGGGTGGATGGCTACACCTTC. It is translated as CASSDRVDGYTF.

The chain is built from TRBV19 and TRBJ1-5; 8 bases match TRBD1. Trimming at V came to 8 bases and at J to 7 bases, leaving 13 bases not matched to a gene. The CDR3 has 15 amino acids. The germline V gene has CDR1 LNHDA and CDR2 SQIVND (reference sequence). The CDR3, as DNA: TGTGCCAGTGCACCTTTTGACAGGGGTAGGCAGCCCCAGCATTTT. As protein: CASAPFDRGRQPQHF.